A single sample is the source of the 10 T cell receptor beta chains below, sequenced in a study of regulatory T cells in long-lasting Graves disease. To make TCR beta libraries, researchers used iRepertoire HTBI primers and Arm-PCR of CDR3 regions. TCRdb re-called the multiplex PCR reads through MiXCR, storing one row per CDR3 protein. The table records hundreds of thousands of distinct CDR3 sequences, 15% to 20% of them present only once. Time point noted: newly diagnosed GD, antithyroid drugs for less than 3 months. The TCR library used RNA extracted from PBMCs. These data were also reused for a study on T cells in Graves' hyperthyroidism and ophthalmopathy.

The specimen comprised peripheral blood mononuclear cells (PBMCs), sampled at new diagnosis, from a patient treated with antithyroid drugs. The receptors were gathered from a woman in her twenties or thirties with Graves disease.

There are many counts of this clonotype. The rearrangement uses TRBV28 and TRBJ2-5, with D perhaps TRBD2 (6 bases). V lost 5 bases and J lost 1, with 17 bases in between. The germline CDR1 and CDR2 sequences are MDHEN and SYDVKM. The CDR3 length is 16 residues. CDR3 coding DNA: TGTGCCAGCAGTGCTGTTGGTGGGGGGATCCAAGAGACCCAGTACTTC. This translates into CASSAVGGGIQETQYF.

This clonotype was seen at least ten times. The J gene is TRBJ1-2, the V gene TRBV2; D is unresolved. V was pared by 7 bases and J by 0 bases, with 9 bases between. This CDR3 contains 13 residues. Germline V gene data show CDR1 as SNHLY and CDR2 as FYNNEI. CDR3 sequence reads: CASNEEANYGYTF. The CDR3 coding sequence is TGTGCCAGCAATGAGGAAGCTAACTATGGCTACACCTTC.

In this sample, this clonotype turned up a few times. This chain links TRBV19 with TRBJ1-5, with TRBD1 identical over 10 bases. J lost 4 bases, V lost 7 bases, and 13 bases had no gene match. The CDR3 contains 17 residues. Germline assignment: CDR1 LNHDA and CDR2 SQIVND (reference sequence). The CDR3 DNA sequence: TGTGCCAGTATCCCGGACAGGGGGGTTGTAGGGAATCAGCCCCAGCATTTT. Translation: CASIPDRGVVGNQPQHF.

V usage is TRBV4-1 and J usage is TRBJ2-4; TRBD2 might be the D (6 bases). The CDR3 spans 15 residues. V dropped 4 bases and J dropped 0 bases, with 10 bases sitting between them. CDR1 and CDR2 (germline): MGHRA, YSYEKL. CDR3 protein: CASSPRDLAKNIQYF. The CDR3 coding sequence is TGCGCCAGCAGCCCCCGGGACTTAGCCAAAAACATTCAGTACTTC.

The CDR3 region is CASSGREALTYEQYF. CDR3 bases: TGTGCCTCCTCAGGACGGGAGGCGCTGACCTACGAGCAGTACTTC. V and J are TRBV6-1 and TRBJ2-7, with TRBD2 matching 7 bases. The CDR3 is made up of 15 amino acids. V lost 11 bases, J lost 2 bases, and 15 bases stayed unmatched. Germline loops: CDR1 MNHNS, CDR2 SASEGT.

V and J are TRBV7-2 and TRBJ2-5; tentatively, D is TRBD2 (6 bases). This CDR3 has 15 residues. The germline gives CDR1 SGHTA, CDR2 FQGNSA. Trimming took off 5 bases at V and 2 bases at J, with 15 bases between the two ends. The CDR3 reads CASSTRLGLQETQYF. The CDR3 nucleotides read TGTGCCAGCAGCACCCGACTAGGCCTTCAAGAGACCCAGTACTTC.

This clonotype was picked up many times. CDR3 amino acids: CASSSPPGHQNTEAFF. CDR3 coding DNA: TGTGCCAGCAGTTCCCCACCGGGACATCAGAACACTGAAGCTTTCTTT. The V and J genes are TRBV12-3 or TRBV12-4 and TRBJ1-1; tentative D call: TRBD1 (6 bases). V was trimmed by 4 bases and J by 1 base, leaving 16 bases between them. The CDR3 runs 16 residues.

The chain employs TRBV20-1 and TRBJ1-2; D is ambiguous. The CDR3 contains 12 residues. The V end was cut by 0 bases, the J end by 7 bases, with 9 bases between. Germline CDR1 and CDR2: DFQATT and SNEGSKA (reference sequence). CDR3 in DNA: TGCAGTGCTAGAGATGGGGAGGTTGGCTACACCTTC. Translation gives CSARDGEVGYTF.

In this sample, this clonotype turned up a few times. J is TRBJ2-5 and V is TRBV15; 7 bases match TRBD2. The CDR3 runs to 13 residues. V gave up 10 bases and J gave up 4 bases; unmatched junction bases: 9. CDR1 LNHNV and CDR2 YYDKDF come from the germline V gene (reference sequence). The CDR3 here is CAISSGGGETQYF. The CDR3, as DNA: TGTGCCATCTCTTCGGGAGGCGGAGAGACCCAGTACTTC.

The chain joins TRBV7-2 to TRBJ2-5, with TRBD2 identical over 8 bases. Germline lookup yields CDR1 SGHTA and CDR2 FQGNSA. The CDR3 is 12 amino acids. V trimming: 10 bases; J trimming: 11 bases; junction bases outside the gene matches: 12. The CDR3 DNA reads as TGTGCCATCACCCCCGGGACTAGATTACAGTACTTC. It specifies CAITPGTRLQYF.